These 16 T cell receptor beta chains originate from one sample sequenced in a study of blood T cell repertoires in COVID-19. Some clones are missing from TCRdb's copy, which holds only in-frame ones; the method was immunoSEQ multiplex PCR. The sample carries around 150,000 clones, 81% recorded once. The sample comprised peripheral blood. Every receptor here comes from a man aged 55 to 69 with active or convalescent COVID-19.

The rearrangement links TRBV5-1 to TRBJ2-1; tentative D call: TRBD1 (6 bases). Germline CDR1 is SGHRS and CDR2 is YFSETQ. The CDR3 is 15 residues long. V gave up 2 bases and J gave up 2 bases, with 11 bases separating them. CDR3 sequence reads: CASSFIRGAYNEQFF. CDR3 DNA sequence: TGCGCCAGCAGCTTTATCAGGGGTGCCTACAATGAGCAGTTCTTC.

On this clone itself: The germline gene is not matched at one end of the junction; a read error may be the cause. The chain combines TRBV7-7 with TRBJ2-1, with D possibly TRBD2 on 5 matching bases. The CDR3 loop spans 15 amino acids. Germline CDR1 and CDR2: SSHAT and FNYEAQ (reference sequence). The CDR3 DNA is TGTGCTAGCAGCCCCCTCGGGGTCGCCTACAATGAGCAGTTCTTC. Its protein product is CASSPLGVAYNEQFF.

The V gene is TRBV18, the J gene TRBJ1-2; D is possibly TRBD1 (6 bases). With 0 bases removed from V and 2 bases from J, the gap between germline ends came to 16 bases. Per germline, CDR1 KGHSH and CDR2 LQKENI. The CDR3 is 17 amino acids. The CDR3 coding sequence is TGTGCCAGCTCACCACCTTCCTACAGGGTTCGGAACTATGGCTACACCTTC. Protein product: CASSPPSYRVRNYGYTF.

The chain couples TRBV5-1 to TRBJ2-3; D might be TRBD2 (6 bases). The germline CDR1 and CDR2 sequences are SGHRS and YFSETQ. The CDR3 is made up of 17 amino acids. With 3 bases removed from V and 1 base from J, the gap between germline ends came to 18 bases. The CDR3 bases are TGCGCCAGCAGCTCCGGGAGTTTTCCGGCTGGCACAGATACGCAGTATTTT. This sequence encodes CASSSGSFPAGTDTQYF.

The CDR3 protein is CASSLGELEKLFF. Written as DNA, the CDR3 is TGTGCCAGCAGTTTAGGGGAGCTTGAAAAACTGTTTTTT. The V and J genes are TRBV12-3 or TRBV12-4 and TRBJ1-4, with D hard to call. V lost 1 base to trimming and J lost 7 bases, with 7 bases between them. The CDR3 is 13 residues long.

The rearrangement uses TRBV6-5 and TRBJ2-5, with a weak D call TRBD2 (5 bases). The CDR3 length is 12 residues. Trimming removed 7 bases from V and 4 bases from J, with 10 bases in between. Germline V gene data show CDR1 as MNHEY and CDR2 as SVGAGI. The CDR3 DNA sequence: TGTGCCAGCACCACGGGGAGAGAGACCCAGTACTTC. As protein: CASTTGRETQYF.

This chain uses TRBV2 with TRBJ2-1; D is perhaps TRBD1 (7 bases). Trimming stripped 5 bases from V and 8 bases from J, with 16 bases between. The CDR3 has 14 amino acids. Looked up from germline, CDR1 is SNHLY and CDR2 is FYNNEI. In nucleotides, the CDR3 is TGTGCCAGCAGTACCAGACTAGGGGGCCATGAGCAGTTCTTC. Translated: CASSTRLGGHEQFF.

The CDR3 DNA is TGTGCCAGCAGCCCAGGGAACTATGGCTACACCTTC. Translation gives CASSPGNYGYTF. V usage is TRBV28 and J usage is TRBJ1-2; D is possibly TRBD1 (5 bases). Germline values: CDR1 MDHEN, CDR2 SYDVKM. There are 12 residues in the CDR3. V lost 6 bases and J lost 2, with 7 bases in between.

V and J are TRBV11-2 and TRBJ2-2; D may be TRBD1 (5 bases). V was cut by 3 bases and J by 1 base, with 12 bases left in between. The CDR3 sequence is 16 residues long. Germline V lookup: CDR1 SGHAT, CDR2 FQNNGV. CDR3 nucleotide sequence: TGTGCCAGCAGCTTCCAGGGCTTCCAGAACACCGGGGAGCTGTTTTTT. Protein sequence: CASSFQGFQNTGELFF.

This clone was observed a handful of times. The chain joins TRBV6-5 to TRBJ1-6, with no clear D. Germline-derived CDR1 and CDR2 are MNHEY and SVGAGI. V was pared by 0 bases and J by 7 bases, with 10 bases between. The CDR3 sequence is 15 residues long. The DNA of the CDR3 is TGTGCCAGCAGTTACTCGGGGAGGGAGAATTCACCCCTCCACTTT. It codes for CASSYSGRENSPLHF.

This rearrangement joins TRBV2 to TRBJ2-7; D might be TRBD2 (6 bases). The CDR3 contains 15 residues. Germline V gives CDR1 SNHLY, CDR2 FYNNEI. Between the trimmed V and J ends, which lost 6 bases and 4 bases, there was a span of 19 bases. CDR3 DNA sequence: TGTGCCAGCAGGCGAGGCGGGATAGTTGTGTACGAGCAGTACTTC. This gives the protein CASRRGGIVVYEQYF.

The rearrangement joins TRBV5-1 to TRBJ2-7; a possible D gene is TRBD1 (5 bases). This CDR3 is 15 amino acids long. The V end was cut by 0 bases, the J end by 4 bases, with 14 bases between. Germline V gene lookup returns CDR1 SGHRS and CDR2 YFSETQ. CDR3 protein: CASSLGAQAVYEQYF. CDR3 DNA: TGCGCCAGCAGCTTGGGGGCACAGGCGGTGTACGAGCAGTACTTC.

The chain links TRBV15 to TRBJ2-3; no clear D gene. Germline lookup yields CDR1 LNHNV and CDR2 YYDKDF (reference sequence). The CDR3 length is 14 residues. Trimming removed 1 base at V and 0 bases at J, with 5 bases between. The CDR3 here is CATSRVLSTDTQYF. CDR3 DNA: TGTGCCACCAGCAGAGTACTGAGCACAGATACGCAGTATTTT.

The rearrangement joins TRBV27 to TRBJ1-1; no clear D gene. In germline, CDR1 is MNHEY, CDR2 SMNVEV (reference sequence). There are 13 residues in the CDR3. Between the trimmed V and J ends, which lost 4 bases and 0 bases, there was a span of 6 bases. This CDR3 reads CASSSRVNTEAFF. CDR3 nucleotide sequence: TGTGCCAGCAGTTCCCGGGTGAACACTGAAGCTTTCTTT.

The chain joins TRBV18 to TRBJ2-7; TRBD2 aligns across 16 bases. CDR3 size: 17 residues. Losses at the gene ends were 4 bases for V and 0 bases for J; bases not matched to a gene: 3. In germline, CDR1 is KGHSH, CDR2 LQKENI. The CDR3 sequence: CASSLGTSGGGSYEQYF. The CDR3 DNA reads TGTGCCAGCTCACTCGGGACTAGCGGGGGGGGCTCCTACGAGCAGTACTTC.

This clone was seen a single time. The V call is TRBV19, the J call TRBJ2-2; TRBD2 matches at 11 bases. J lost 0 bases, V lost 7 bases, and 13 bases had no gene match. This CDR3 comprises 19 residues. Germline V gene data show CDR1 as LNHDA and CDR2 as SQIVND (reference sequence). CDR3 coding DNA: TGTGCCAGTACTGGGGGGACTAGCGGCCTTCCTGCGAACACCGGGGAGCTGTTTTTT. This gives the protein CASTGGTSGLPANTGELFF.